This is a list of T cell receptor beta chains from one sample in a study of shared clonotypes between healthy human individuals. The assay was immunoSEQ multiplex PCR, and TCRdb's table has in-frame clones only and misses some. The sample has about 1.1 million clones, approximately 77% seen once. The sequenced sample consisted of memory CD4+ T cells from PBMCs. Receptors were obtained from a man in his late teens or twenties in good health. Some clones in this sample may be carry-over from other donors' samples. CDR3s include the opening cysteine and the closing phenylalanine or tryptophan. The order of the fields is J gene, V gene, clone size, D gene, CDR3 protein, CDR3 DNA. A D gene is named only where the DNA matches it firmly. Rows may omit the clone size; those that give it use once, few, many or a size class.

>TRBJ1-4|TRBV18|-|-
CASSPTVRQFNEKLFF
TGTGCCAGCTCACCAACAGTTAGACAGTTTAATGAAAAACTGTTTTTT
>TRBJ1-3|TRBV7-2|-|-
CASSLGPTGLSGNTIYF
TGTGCCAGCAGCTTAGGCCCAACAGGGCTCTCTGGAAACACCATATATTTT
>TRBJ1-2|TRBV14|once|-
CASSQDKDYGYTF
TGTGCCAGCAGCCAAGACAAGGACTATGGCTACACCTTC
>TRBJ1-2|TRBV6-1|-|-
CASSTSGYGYTF
TGTGCCAGCAGTACTTCAGGGTATGGCTACACCTTC
>TRBJ1-1|TRBV2|-|TRBD1
CASEYQGANTEAFF
TGTGCCAGCGAATACCAGGGGGCGAACACTGAAGCTTTCTTT
>TRBJ1-5|TRBV28|once|-
CASSFRSRLQPQHF
TGTGCCAGCAGTTTTCGGTCTCGACTTCAGCCCCAGCATTTT
>TRBJ2-7|TRBV11-1|once|-
CASSPRRSSPLEQYF
TGTGCCAGCAGCCCCAGGCGGAGCTCCCCTCTCGAGCAGTACTTC
>TRBJ2-2|TRBV29-1|-|TRBD2
CSSSSGSTGELFF
TGCAGCTCTTCTAGCGGGAGCACCGGGGAGCTGTTTTTT
>TRBJ1-1|TRBV15|-|-
CATSKGAGGMNTEAFF
TGTGCCACCAGCAAAGGGGCGGGGGGCATGAACACTGAAGCTTTCTTT
>TRBJ2-7|TRBV28|-|TRBD2
CASSRSGTSGKYGQYF
TGTGCCAGCAGCCGCAGCGGGACTAGCGGGAAGTACGGGCAGTACTTC
>TRBJ1-4|TRBV4-2|-|-
CASSQGGAINEKLFF
TGTGCCAGCAGCCAAGGAGGGGCAATTAATGAAAAACTGTTTTTT
>TRBJ2-3|TRBV2|-|-
CASTPRPTDTQYF
TGTGCCAGCACCCCGCGTCCCACAGATACGCAGTATTTT
>TRBJ1-2|TRBV5-1|-|-
CASSRVVEEVSGYTF
TGCGCCAGCAGCCGCGTGGTAGAAGAGGTCTCAGGCTACACCTTC
>TRBJ1-1|TRBV19|-|-
CASKLDISEAFF
TGTGCCAGTAAGCTCGACATAAGTGAAGCTTTCTTT
>TRBJ2-3|TRBV11-2|-|-
CASSSQDTDTQYF
TGTGCCAGCAGCTCCCAGGATACAGATACGCAGTATTTT
>TRBJ1-5|TRBV9|-|-
CASSATAYNQPQHF
TGTGCCAGCAGCGCGACAGCCTACAATCAGCCCCAGCATTTT
>TRBJ1-1|TRBV10-3|once|-
CAISESGDWSTEAFF
TGTGCCATCAGTGAGTCAGGGGATTGGTCCACTGAAGCTTTCTTT
>TRBJ1-2|TRBV27|-|TRBD1
CASSGTANSYGYTF
TGTGCCAGCTCCGGGACAGCGAACAGCTATGGCTACACCTTC
>TRBJ2-7|TRBV6-5|-|-
CASSYGTRVPYEQYF
TGTGCCAGCAGCTACGGGACTCGGGTTCCCTACGAGCAGTACTTC
>TRBJ1-2|TRBV11-2|few|-
CASSSPRDKVPNYGYTF
TGTGCCAGCAGCTCTCCCCGGGACAAAGTTCCTAACTATGGCTACACCTTC
>TRBJ2-3|TRBV5-1|-|TRBD1
CASSPGQGATDTQYF
TGCGCCAGCAGCCCGGGACAGGGGGCAACAGATACGCAGTATTTT
>TRBJ2-3|TRBV5-4|many|-
CASKGGGTDTQYF
TGTGCCAGCAAAGGGGGGGGAACAGATACGCAGTATTTT
>TRBJ2-3|TRBV6-6|once|-
CASYFGNTQYF
TGTGCCAGTTATTTTGGAAATACGCAGTATTTT
>TRBJ1-4|TRBV11-2|once|-
CASSLRYNEKLFF
TGTGCCAGCAGCTTACGATACAATGAAAAACTGTTTTTT
>TRBJ2-5|TRBV5-4|-|TRBD1
CASSFTGEETQYF
TGTGCCAGCAGCTTTACAGGGGAAGAGACCCAGTACTTC
>TRBJ1-5|TRBV27|-|-
CASSLFSGGDQPQHF
TGTGCCAGCAGTTTATTTAGCGGGGGGGATCAGCCCCAGCATTTT
>TRBJ2-2|TRBV5-1|many|TRBD2
CASSPTGLAGGTATGELFF
TGCGCCAGCAGCCCCACCGGACTAGCGGGAGGGACGGCCACCGGGGAGCTGTTTTTT
>TRBJ2-7|TRBV7-9|-|-
CASSFTGYEQYF
TGTGCCAGCAGCTTTACAGGCTACGAGCAGTACTTC
>TRBJ2-5|TRBV5-6|-|-
CASSFDETQYF
TGTGCCAGCAGCTTTGACGAGACCCAGTACTTC
>TRBJ2-2|TRBV5-1|-|TRBD1
CASSWGQGTGELFF
TGCGCCAGCAGCTGGGGACAGGGGACCGGGGAGCTGTTTTTT
>TRBJ2-7|TRBV5-1|-|-
CASSLSLPSYEQYF
TGCGCCAGCAGCTTGAGTCTACCCTCCTACGAGCAGTACTTC
>TRBJ2-1|TRBV28|-|-
CASRIKGKQFF
TGTGCCAGCAGGATAAAGGGGAAGCAGTTCTTC
>TRBJ2-5|TRBV7-2|-|-
CASSLVRDSLETQYF
TGTGCCAGCAGCTTAGTTAGGGACTCGTTAGAGACCCAGTACTTC
>TRBJ2-2|TRBV30|few|-
CAWSRVQREWTGELFF
TGTGCCTGGAGTAGGGTGCAACGGGAGTGGACCGGGGAGCTGTTTTTT
>TRBJ2-7|TRBV2|-|-
CASSEGATLSYEQYF
TGTGCCAGCAGTGAGGGGGCTACACTCTCCTACGAGCAGTACTTC
>TRBJ1-3|TRBV4-1|few|-
CASSQKDRLSGNTIYF
TGCGCCAGCAGCCAAAAGGACAGACTTTCTGGAAACACCATATATTTT
>TRBJ2-7|TRBV4-2|few|-
CASSQDQSGKTTYEQYF
TGTGCCAGCAGCCAAGACCAATCGGGGAAAACCACCTACGAGCAGTACTTC
>TRBJ2-1|TRBV4-2|few|TRBD2
CASSSSGHASYNEQFF
TGTGCCAGCAGTTCTAGCGGGCATGCCTCCTACAATGAGCAGTTCTTC
>TRBJ1-1|TRBV2|-|-
CASSEVGQLTGNTEAFF
TGTGCCAGCAGTGAGGTGGGTCAACTTACGGGGAACACTGAAGCTTTCTTT
>TRBJ2-3|TRBV7-6|-|-
CASSSPGGRDSDTDTQYF
TGTGCCAGCAGTTCCCCCGGGGGGCGGGACTCAGACACAGATACGCAGTATTTT
>TRBJ1-1|TRBV2|few|TRBD1
CASRVGTENTEAFF
TGTGCCAGCAGGGTCGGGACAGAGAACACTGAAGCTTTCTTT
>TRBJ2-1|TRBV5-1|once|TRBD2
CASSLSSGDYNEQFF
TGCGCCAGCAGCTTATCTAGCGGGGATTACAATGAGCAGTTCTTC
>TRBJ2-7|TRBV5-4|-|TRBD1
CASSQRQGNYEQYF
TGTGCCAGCAGCCAAAGACAGGGAAACTACGAGCAGTACTTC
>TRBJ2-3|TRBV11-2|-|-
CASSRTTTDTQYF
TGTGCCAGCAGCCGGACTACCACAGATACGCAGTATTTT
>TRBJ2-3|TRBV7-3|few|TRBD1
CASSPQGQGADTQYF
TGTGCCAGCAGCCCGCAGGGACAGGGTGCAGATACGCAGTATTTT
>TRBJ1-2|TRBV6-5|few|-
CASSYGDYGYTF
TGTGCCAGCAGTTACGGTGACTATGGCTACACCTTC
>TRBJ2-3|TRBV2|-|TRBD2
CASRRRGGADTQYF
TGTGCCAGCCGACGGCGGGGAGGGGCAGATACGCAGTATTTT
>TRBJ1-2|TRBV28|-|TRBD1
CASRSGDRGNGYTF
TGTGCCAGCCGATCTGGGGACAGGGGAAATGGCTACACCTTC
>TRBJ1-2|TRBV6-6|-|-
CASSYLADYYGYTF
TGTGCCAGCAGTTACCTGGCAGACTACTATGGCTACACCTTC
>TRBJ1-3|TRBV18|-|-
CASSPSGFGNTIYF
TGTGCCAGCTCACCCAGCGGTTTTGGAAACACCATATATTTT